Listed below are T cell receptor beta chains from one sample, sequenced in a study of regulatory dendritic cells for organ transplantation. Data came from immunoSEQ multiplex PCR; TCRdb stores just in-frame clones and leaves some out. The sample holds 12,000 or so clones; about 60% are singletons and the top ten take roughly 1.2%. These receptors have no identified antigens. The sample comprised naive CD8+ T cells from blood cultured with dendritic cells. These receptors all stem from a human donor in good health. The CDR3 runs from the conserved cysteine through the conserved F or W. Fields, in order: J gene, V gene, clone size, D gene, CDR3 DNA, CDR3 protein. The D gene is left open where the match is weak. For some rows the clone size is stated as once, few or many, or as a class when expanded; others skip it.

>TRBJ1-6|TRBV27|NA|TRBD1
TGTGCCAGCAGTTTAATGACAGGGAACAATTCACCCCTCCACTTT
CASSLMTGNNSPLHF
>TRBJ1-1|TRBV5-1|NA|NA
TGCGCCAGCAGTCCCGCCAGGATATCCGGAAACACTGAAGCTTTCTTT
CASSPARISGNTEAFF
>TRBJ2-5|TRBV30|NA|NA
TGTGCCTGGAAGATCTCCGCCCGAGGGTTAGAGACCCAGTACTTC
CAWKISARGLETQYF
>TRBJ2-7|TRBV7-9|NA|NA
TGTGCCAGCAGCTTCGAAGACAGGAGCTCCTACGAGCAGTACTTC
CASSFEDRSSYEQYF
>TRBJ2-7|TRBV4-1|NA|TRBD2
TGCGCCAGCAGCCAAGGGGGGACTAGCGGAGCCTACGAGCAGTACTTC
CASSQGGTSGAYEQYF
>TRBJ2-7|TRBV7-9|NA|TRBD1
TGTGCCAGCGGGACAGTCAGTTTCTACGAGCAGTACTTC
CASGTVSFYEQYF
>TRBJ1-2|TRBV9|few|NA
TGTGCCAGCAGCGTAGGACTGGCGGGGGCCCGAGATGGCTACACCTTC
CASSVGLAGARDGYTF
>TRBJ2-2|TRBV9|NA|TRBD2
TGTGCCAGCAGCGGAACTAGCGGGGGGGCACGGAACACCGGGGAGCTGTTTTTT
CASSGTSGGARNTGELFF
>TRBJ2-7|TRBV13|NA|NA
TGTGCCAGCAGCTTGGGCGGGGTAGGGGGCTACTACGAGCAGTACTTC
CASSLGGVGGYYEQYF
>TRBJ1-2|TRBV9|NA|NA
TGTGCCAGCAGCGTAGGAAAGGGGGGGCATGGCTACACCTTC
CASSVGKGGHGYTF
>TRBJ2-1|TRBV5-4|NA|TRBD2
TGTGCCAGCAGCTATGGACTAGCGGGGGGCGGATATGAGCAGTTCTTC
CASSYGLAGGGYEQFF
>TRBJ1-5|TRBV7-9|NA|TRBD1
TGTGCCAGCAGCTCCTCGTTACAGGGGGACTTGGGCAATCAGCCCCAGCATTTT
CASSSSLQGDLGNQPQHF
>TRBJ2-7|TRBV18|NA|TRBD1
TGTGCCAGCTCACCAAGGGACAGCCACGAGCAGTACTTC
CASSPRDSHEQYF
>TRBJ2-7|TRBV6-1|NA|NA
TGTGCCAGCAGTGCCGGACTTACCTACGAGCAGTACTTC
CASSAGLTYEQYF
>TRBJ2-7|TRBV5-1|once|TRBD1
TGCGCCAGCAGCTGGACAGGGAGATCCTACGAGCAGTACTTC
CASSWTGRSYEQYF
>TRBJ2-7|TRBV11-2|NA|NA
TGTGCCAGCAGCTCCCACACAGCCTACGAGCAGTACTTC
CASSSHTAYEQYF
>TRBJ1-4|TRBV18|NA|NA
TGTGCCAGCTCACCGTGGGCCCGAGAAGAACTGTTTTTT
CASSPWAREELFF
>TRBJ1-2|TRBV9|NA|TRBD1
TGTGCCAGCAGCCCCCAGGGGGCCGACTATGGCTACACCTTC
CASSPQGADYGYTF
>TRBJ1-1|TRBV7-9|NA|NA
TGTGCCAGCAGCTTAGGGGCTTCGGACACTGAAGCTTTCTTT
CASSLGASDTEAFF
>TRBJ2-1|TRBV2|NA|TRBD2
TGTGCCAGCACCGAGGAGGGACTAGGGCCCAGGAAACCCAATGAGCAGTTCTTC
CASTEEGLGPRKPNEQFF
>TRBJ1-5|TRBV16|NA|NA
TGTGCCAGCAGCCTTCAGCGCCCAAGCAATCAGCCCCAGCATTTT
CASSLQRPSNQPQHF
>TRBJ1-2|TRBV27|few|NA
TGTGCCAGCAGTCATCTGGGAGGGGCCAACTATGGCTACACCTTC
CASSHLGGANYGYTF
>TRBJ1-6|TRBV9|few|NA
TGTGCCAGCAGCCCCCGCGGCGTTAGCTCCTATAATTCACCCCTCCACTTT
CASSPRGVSSYNSPLHF
>TRBJ2-3|TRBV9|NA|NA
TGTGCCAGCAGCGTAGTTGCAGAGGCAGATACGCAGTATTTT
CASSVVAEADTQYF
>TRBJ1-6|TRBV4-1|few|TRBD1
TGCGCCAGCAGCCAAGTACAGGGGGCTAATTCACCCCTCCACTTT
CASSQVQGANSPLHF
>TRBJ1-1|TRBV4-1|NA|TRBD1
TGCGCCAGCAGCCCCTTAGGGGGCTCGAACACTGAAGCTTTCTTT
CASSPLGGSNTEAFF
>TRBJ2-5|TRBV4-1|NA|TRBD1
TGCGCCAGCAGCCAGGGACAGACCCTCCAAGAGACCCAGTACTTC
CASSQGQTLQETQYF
>TRBJ2-3|TRBV7-9|NA|NA
TGTGCCAGCAGCTTAGAGGGAGGCAGGCCTGAGGGAGATACGCAGTATTTT
CASSLEGGRPEGDTQYF
>TRBJ1-3|TRBV7-9|NA|NA
TGTGCCAGCAGGGGGAACTCGGAGCCTGACAGTATAGGAAACACCATATATTTT
CASRGNSEPDSIGNTIYF
>TRBJ2-7|TRBV4-1|few|TRBD1
TGCGCCAGCAGCCGAGGGGGTTGGACAGGGGGTCGACTATCCTACGAGCAGTACTTC
CASSRGGWTGGRLSYEQYF
>TRBJ1-1|TRBV7-2|NA|NA
TGTGCCAGCAGCCCTAGCGGGGGGCTGACTGAAGCTTTCTTT
CASSPSGGLTEAFF